Shown below are 5 T cell receptor beta chains from a single sample sequenced in a study of shared clonotypes between healthy human individuals. Libraries were prepared by immunoSEQ multiplex PCR; TCRdb keeps only in-frame clonotypes and omits some of them. This repertoire shows under 1 million clones, more than 85% found once; its top ten account for about 24%. Cells designated naive CD8 were CD45RO-negative and were positively selected for CCR7, with terminally differentiated effector memory CD45RA+ cells excluded. The sequenced sample consisted of naive CD8+ T cells sorted from blood. Receptors were obtained from a man aged 30 to 39 in good health.

The V and J genes are TRBV2 and TRBJ2-7, with 9 bases lining up with TRBD1. CDR1 and CDR2 from the germline V gene are SNHLY and FYNNEI. Trimming removed 4 bases from V and 4 bases from J; junction bases left unmatched: 2. The CDR3 spans 13 residues. CDR3 protein: CASSATGGYEQYF. The CDR3 bases are TGTGCCAGCAGTGCGACAGGGGGGTACGAGCAGTACTTC.

This clone was counted only a few times. The chain has TRBV9 and TRBJ2-7; 8 nucleotides agree with TRBD1. Trimming at V came to 2 bases and at J to 2 bases, leaving 9 bases not matched to a gene. Germline CDR1 SGDLS, CDR2 YYNGEE. The CDR3 totals 16 residues. The CDR3 nucleotides read TGTGCCAGCAGCGTGGGCGGGACAGGTCTAGCCTACGAGCAGTACTTC. It yields the protein CASSVGGTGLAYEQYF.

This clone appeared once. Other DNA sequences in this specimen translate into the identical CDR3. V usage is TRBV5-6 and J usage is TRBJ2-7; D uncertain. Trimming shortened V by 0 bases and J by 6 bases, and 7 bases separated the two germline ends. The CDR3 runs to 12 residues. Germline CDR1 reads SGHDT; CDR2 reads YYEEEE. The CDR3 protein is CASSLVGSEQYF. The CDR3 DNA follows: TGTGCCAGCAGCTTGGTAGGCTCCGAGCAGTACTTC.

The chain links TRBV4-1 to TRBJ2-7; the match to TRBD1 covers 9 bases. Germline V CDR1 and CDR2: MGHRA, YSYEKL. The CDR3 loop spans 16 amino acids. V dropped 3 bases and J dropped 1; count of bases not matched to a gene: 7. CDR3 residues: CASSQSGQGLSYEQYF. CDR3 coding DNA: TGCGCCAGCAGCCAGTCGGGACAGGGTCTATCCTACGAGCAGTACTTC.

The genes are TRBV14 and TRBJ1-2; D possibly corresponds to TRBD1 (6 bases). Germline CDR1 reads SGHDN; CDR2 reads FVKESK. CDR3 size: 18 residues. Trimming removed 1 base from V and 8 bases from J, with 26 bases in between. The CDR3 sequence is CASSQGGPGQFLLGGYTF. The CDR3 nucleotides read TGTGCCAGCAGCCAAGGGGGTCCCGGACAGTTTCTTTTGGGAGGCTACACCTTC.